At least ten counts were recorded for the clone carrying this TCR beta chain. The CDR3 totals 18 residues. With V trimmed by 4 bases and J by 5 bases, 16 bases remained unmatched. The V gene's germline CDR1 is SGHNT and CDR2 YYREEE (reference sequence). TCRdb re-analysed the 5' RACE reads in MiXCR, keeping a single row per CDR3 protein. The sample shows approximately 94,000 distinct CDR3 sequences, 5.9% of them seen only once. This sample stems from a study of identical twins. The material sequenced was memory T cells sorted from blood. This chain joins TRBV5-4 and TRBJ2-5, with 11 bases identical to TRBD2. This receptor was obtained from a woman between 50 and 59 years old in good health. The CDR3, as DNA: TGTGCCAGCAGCCGGGGGGGCCTAGCGGGAGGAAAATGGGAGACCCAGTACTTC. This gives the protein CASSRGGLAGGKWETQYF. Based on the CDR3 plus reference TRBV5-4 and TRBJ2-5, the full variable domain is ETGVTQSPTHLIKTRGQQVTLRCSSQSGHNTVSWYQQALGQGPQFIFQYYREEENGRGNFPPRFSGLQFPNYSSELNVNALELDDSALYLCASSRGGLAGGKWETQYFGPGTRLLVL.